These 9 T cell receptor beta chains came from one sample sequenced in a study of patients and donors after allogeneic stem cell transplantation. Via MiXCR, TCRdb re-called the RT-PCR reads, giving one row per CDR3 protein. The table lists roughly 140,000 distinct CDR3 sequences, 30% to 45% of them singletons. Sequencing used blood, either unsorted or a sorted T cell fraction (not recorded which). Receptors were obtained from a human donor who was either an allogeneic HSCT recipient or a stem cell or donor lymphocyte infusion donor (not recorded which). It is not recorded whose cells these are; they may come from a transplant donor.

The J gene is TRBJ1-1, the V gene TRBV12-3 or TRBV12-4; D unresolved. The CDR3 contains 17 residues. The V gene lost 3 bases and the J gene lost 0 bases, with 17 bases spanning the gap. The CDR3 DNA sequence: TGTGCCAGCAGTTTCTCCTCCCCCGCGCGGATGAACACTGAAGCTTTCTTT. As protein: CASSFSSPARMNTEAFF.

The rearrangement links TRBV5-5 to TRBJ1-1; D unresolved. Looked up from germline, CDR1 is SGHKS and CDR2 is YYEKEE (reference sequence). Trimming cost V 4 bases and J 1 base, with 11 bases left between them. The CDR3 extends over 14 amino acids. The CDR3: CASSEGYGNTEAFF. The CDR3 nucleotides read TGTGCCAGCAGCGAAGGGTATGGGAACACTGAAGCTTTCTTT.

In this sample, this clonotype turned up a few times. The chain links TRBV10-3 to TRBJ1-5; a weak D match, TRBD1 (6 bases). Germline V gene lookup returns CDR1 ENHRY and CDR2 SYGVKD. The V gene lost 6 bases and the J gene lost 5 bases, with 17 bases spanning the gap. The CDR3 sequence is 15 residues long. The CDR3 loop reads CAISPFRGVHQPQHF. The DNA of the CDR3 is TGTGCCATCAGCCCATTTAGGGGGGTACATCAGCCCCAGCATTTT.

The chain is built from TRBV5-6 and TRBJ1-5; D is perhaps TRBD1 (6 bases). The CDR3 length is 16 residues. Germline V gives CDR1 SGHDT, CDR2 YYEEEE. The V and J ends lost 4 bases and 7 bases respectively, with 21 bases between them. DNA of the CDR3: TGTGCCAGCAGCCTGCGGGGGCAGGGGATAAGACAGCCCCAGCATTTT. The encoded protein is CASSLRGQGIRQPQHF.

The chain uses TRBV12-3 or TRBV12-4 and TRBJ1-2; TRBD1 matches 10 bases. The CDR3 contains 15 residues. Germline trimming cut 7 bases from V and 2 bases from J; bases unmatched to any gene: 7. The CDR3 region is CASTGPGQGNYGYTF. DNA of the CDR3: TGTGCCAGCACCGGGCCGGGACAGGGGAACTATGGCTACACCTTC.

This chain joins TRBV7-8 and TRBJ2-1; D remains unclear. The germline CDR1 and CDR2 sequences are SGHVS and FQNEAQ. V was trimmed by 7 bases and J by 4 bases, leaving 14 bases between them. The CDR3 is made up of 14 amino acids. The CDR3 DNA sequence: TGTGCCAGCATCCCTCGTAAAGTATACAATGAGCAGTTCTTC. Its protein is CASIPRKVYNEQFF. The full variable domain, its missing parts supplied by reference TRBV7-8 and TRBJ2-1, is GAGVSQSPRYKVAKRGQDVALRCDPISGHVSLFWYQQALGQGPEFLTYFQNEAQLDKSGLPSDRFFAERPEGSVSTLKIQRTQQEDSAVYLCASIPRKVYNEQFFGPGTRLTVL.

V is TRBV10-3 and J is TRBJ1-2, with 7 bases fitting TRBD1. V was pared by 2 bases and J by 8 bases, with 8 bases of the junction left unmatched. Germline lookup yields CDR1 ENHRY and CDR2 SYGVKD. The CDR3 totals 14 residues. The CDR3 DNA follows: TGTGCCATCAGTGAGGACAGGGAGTCCTCCGGCTACACCTTC. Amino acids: CAISEDRESSGYTF.

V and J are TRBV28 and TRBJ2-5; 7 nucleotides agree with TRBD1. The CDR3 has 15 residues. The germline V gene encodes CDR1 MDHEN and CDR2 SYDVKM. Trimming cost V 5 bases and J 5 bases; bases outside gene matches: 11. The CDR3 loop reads CASSGQTGWRETQYF. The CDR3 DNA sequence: TGTGCCAGCAGTGGTCAGACAGGGTGGCGCGAGACCCAGTACTTC.

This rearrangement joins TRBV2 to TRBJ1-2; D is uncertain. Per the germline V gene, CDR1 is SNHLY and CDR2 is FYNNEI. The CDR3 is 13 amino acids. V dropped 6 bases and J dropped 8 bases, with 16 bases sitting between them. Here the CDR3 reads CASSGDPGQGYTF. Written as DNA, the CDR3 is TGTGCCAGCAGCGGTGACCCTGGGCAGGGCTACACCTTC.